This record covers a single TCR beta chain. Its antigen remains unidentified. This CDR3 has 15 residues. The germline V gene encodes CDR1 SGHTA and CDR2 FQGNSA. The ends were cut back, 5 bases at V and 4 bases at J, with 17 bases in the middle. Measured with immunoSEQ multiplex PCR; TCRdb has only the in-frame clones, and not every one. This table holds about 99,000 clones, 91% found once. This record belongs to a study of T cell responses to AZD1222 COVID-19 vaccine. General observations from the study: White British ancestry dominated among donors, who included more females, and clonal diversity was possibly underestimated.

The specimen comprised peripheral blood, sampled on day 0 of AZD1222 vaccination. This chain connects TRBV7-2 to TRBJ2-5; D remains unclear. The TCR comes from an adult in good health. The CDR3 loop reads CASSTQPGPVETQYF. DNA of the CDR3: TGTGCCAGCAGCACGCAACCGGGCCCAGTAGAGACCCAGTACTTC.